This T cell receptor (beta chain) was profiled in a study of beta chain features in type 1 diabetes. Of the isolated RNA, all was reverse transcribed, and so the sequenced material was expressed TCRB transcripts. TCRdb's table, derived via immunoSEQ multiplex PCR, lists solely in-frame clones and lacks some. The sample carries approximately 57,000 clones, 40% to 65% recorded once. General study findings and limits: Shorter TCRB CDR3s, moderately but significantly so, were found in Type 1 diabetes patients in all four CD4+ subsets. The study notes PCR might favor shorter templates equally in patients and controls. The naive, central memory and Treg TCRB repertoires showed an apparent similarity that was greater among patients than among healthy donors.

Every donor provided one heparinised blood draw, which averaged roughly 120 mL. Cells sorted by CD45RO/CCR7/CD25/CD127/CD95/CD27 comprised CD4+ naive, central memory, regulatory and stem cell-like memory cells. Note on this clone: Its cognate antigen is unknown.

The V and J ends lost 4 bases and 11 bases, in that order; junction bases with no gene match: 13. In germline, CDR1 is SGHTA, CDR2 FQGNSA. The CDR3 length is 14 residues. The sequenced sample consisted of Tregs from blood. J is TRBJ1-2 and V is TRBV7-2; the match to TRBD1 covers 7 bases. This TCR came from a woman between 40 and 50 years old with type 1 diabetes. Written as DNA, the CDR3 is TGTGCCAGCAGCTCAGACAGGGAGATGATGGGTTACACCTTC. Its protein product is CASSSDREMMGYTF. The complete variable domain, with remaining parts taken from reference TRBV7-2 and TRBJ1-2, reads GAGVSQSPSNKVTEKGKDVELRCDPISGHTALYWYRQSLGQGLEFLIYFQGNSAPDKSGLPSDRFSAERTGGSVSTLTIQRTQQEDSAVYLCASSSDREMMGYTFGSGTRLTVV.